This TCR beta chain comes out of a study of radiotherapy plus CTLA-4 blockade in lung cancer. The data were produced by immunoSEQ multiplex PCR, yet TCRdb's version contains in-frame clones alone and is incomplete. The sample yields about 95,000 clones, 83% seen once. V gave up 1 base and J gave up 4 bases, with 11 bases separating them. The CDR3 length is 14 residues. Germline V gene lookup returns CDR1 SGHRS and CDR2 YFSETQ. This receptor was taken from a human donor with non-small cell lung cancer who had stable disease on radiotherapy plus ipilimumab. The chain combines TRBV5-1 with TRBJ1-2; D gene ambiguous. The specimen was peripheral blood, collected from a patient treated with radiotherapy plus ipilimumab. CDR3 region: CASSLSGAGYGYTF. CDR3 in DNA: TGCGCCAGCAGCTTGTCCGGAGCCGGCTATGGCTACACCTTC.